This TCR beta chain comes out of a study of CD8 T cells in Susac syndrome (dated by TCRdb to about 2019). With regard to the full study: Whether CD8+ T cell activation and differentiation in Susac syndrome was antigen driven was tested using repertoire sequencing. Clonality of the CD8+ T cell repertoire was compared between over ten healthy donors, roughly 14 Susac syndrome patients and some 15 multiple sclerosis patients. Findings and caveats that apply to the study as a whole: The number of individuals in the TCR sequencing and HLA analysis was recognized as being relatively small.

V and J are truncated by 2 bases and 1 base respectively, leaving an intervening sequence of 2 bases. Looking up the germline V gene yields CDR1 SQVTM and CDR2 ANQGSEA. Measured from the cysteine to the phenylalanine, the CDR3 is 11 residues long. The only DNA kept is the CDR3, 33 bases in frame from the first base. In the case of this clonotype: No cognate antigen has been identified for it. No base qualities exist here, and no much larger clone lies one base off it.

Peripheral blood CD8+ and CD4+ T cells from healthy donors, Susac syndrome patients and multiple sclerosis patients were profiled by high-throughput TCR beta sequencing. Healthy donors were included as age- and sex-matched controls. Bulk CD8+ and CD4+ T cells were purified magnetically by negative isolation, whereas CD8+ TEMRA cells were enriched by FACS. Blood was drawn into EDTA tubes, processed within 24 hours, and PBMCs were isolated by density gradient centrifugation. PBMCs intended for TCR sequencing were cryopreserved in liquid nitrogen and were subsequently thawed in a 37 degrees C water bath. The sorted or isolated CD4+, CD8+ and CD8+ TEMRA cells had a purity of 90% or higher. RNA was extracted using the RNeasy kit, and about 0.45 to 1 ug of the RNA was reverse transcribed with random hexamers. The immunoSEQ multiplex PCR assay, covering 54 Vbeta and 13 Jbeta segments, was used to amplify TCR beta CDR3 regions. PCR amplification bias was corrected using a synthetic template baseline for primer optimization and computational correction. The paper's data handling went like this. Reads were annotated to V, D and J genes according to IMGT and were analyzed with immunoSEQ Analyzer, with only productive sequences retained. Clonality was calculated as one minus the Shannon entropy normalized by log2 of the number of productive unique sequences. For each patient and control, public and private clones were evaluated among the 100 most prevalent clones. A clone was defined as Susac-specific if it was absent from the healthy and MS cohorts, from over 1,000 published viral clones and from other ImmuneACCESS disease sequences. Through fastp at Q25 and MiXCR, TCRdb rebuilt clones from the public reads, retaining in-frame beta chains. Rows are unified per CDR3 protein, each entry keeping the most common DNA and genes. The V and J calls reflect TCRdb's pipeline rather than the authors' work. This sample comprises tens of thousands of distinct CDR3 sequences, about 94% of them detected only once. Of the sample, 0.26% is held by the ten largest clones.

The TCR sequence derives from a human donor in good health. Here the chain combines TRBV29-1 and TRBJ1-2, with the D gene not confidently named. Input material: CD8+ T cells from PBMCs. The CDR3 reads CSVENNYGYTF. The DNA reads as follows: TGCAGCGTTGAAAATAACTATGGCTACACCTTC.